These T cell receptor beta chains were read from a single sample in a study of type 1 regulatory T cells. These receptors have no known antigen. TCRdb reprocessed the reads with MiXCR, giving one entry per CDR3 protein. This repertoire shows roughly 40,000 distinct CDR3 sequences, 9% to 15% found once; its top ten account for roughly 8%. Specimen: cultured non-Tr1 T cells, either the whole culture or a sorted T cell fraction (not recorded which). The receptor set was obtained from a human donor in good health. Both conserved end residues are part of each CDR3. Each record gives: V gene, J gene, clone size, D gene, CDR3 DNA, CDR3 protein. A D gene is named only where the DNA matches it firmly. Part of the rows lack a size; the others show once, few, many or a class for expanded clones.

v_call: TRBV3-1
j_call: TRBJ2-7
clone_size: many
d_call: .
cdr3_nt: TGTGCCAGCAGCGAAACGCTGGACGGAATCTACGAGCAGTACTTC
cdr3_aa: CASSETLDGIYEQYF

v_call: TRBV20-1
j_call: TRBJ2-1
clone_size: .
d_call: .
cdr3_nt: TGCAGTGCTCCCTGGACCCAGTCCCTTTACAATAAGCAGTTCTTC
cdr3_aa: CSAPWTQSLYNKQFF

v_call: TRBV5-1
j_call: TRBJ2-2
clone_size: many
d_call: .
cdr3_nt: TGCGCCAGCAGCCGAGACGAGGGATCCATCCCCGGGGAGCTGTTTTTT
cdr3_aa: CASSRDEGSIPGELFF

v_call: TRBV6-1
j_call: TRBJ2-7
clone_size: few
d_call: .
cdr3_nt: TGTGCCAGCAGTGAACAACGTCTCTCCTACGAGCAGTACTTC
cdr3_aa: CASSEQRLSYEQYF

v_call: TRBV9
j_call: TRBJ2-2
clone_size: many
d_call: TRBD1
cdr3_nt: TGTGCCAGCAGCCCTCGGACAGGGGCGTACACCGGGGAGCTGTTTTTT
cdr3_aa: CASSPRTGAYTGELFF

v_call: TRBV12-3/TRBV12-4
j_call: TRBJ2-7
clone_size: many
d_call: .
cdr3_nt: TGTGCCAGCAGTTTTCGGACAGCGGGCGCCTACGAGCAGTACTTC
cdr3_aa: CASSFRTAGAYEQYF

v_call: TRBV28
j_call: TRBJ1-1
clone_size: many
d_call: .
cdr3_nt: TGTGCCAGCACAACAGTGGGCACTGAAGCTTTCTTT
cdr3_aa: CASTTVGTEAFF

v_call: TRBV5-1
j_call: TRBJ1-1
clone_size: many
d_call: .
cdr3_nt: TGCGCCAGCAGCTTGGAAGCCCGAACCACTGAAGCTTTCTTT
cdr3_aa: CASSLEARTTEAFF

v_call: TRBV18
j_call: TRBJ2-1
clone_size: once
d_call: .
cdr3_nt: TGTGCCAGCTCACTCAGGGGTCCGCCGTTGGATGAGCAGTTCTTC
cdr3_aa: CASSLRGPPLDEQFF

v_call: TRBV6-1
j_call: TRBJ1-2
clone_size: many
d_call: TRBD1
cdr3_nt: TGTGCCAGCAGCGACTGGACAGGGCCTAACTATGGCTACACCTTC
cdr3_aa: CASSDWTGPNYGYTF

v_call: TRBV6-2/TRBV6-3
j_call: TRBJ2-2
clone_size: .
d_call: .
cdr3_nt: TGTGTCAGCAGTTTAAGGGTCACCGGGGAGCTGTTTTTT
cdr3_aa: CVSSLRVTGELFF

v_call: TRBV7-3
j_call: TRBJ2-3
clone_size: many
d_call: TRBD2
cdr3_nt: TGTGCCAGCAGCAAGGGACTAGCGAGTCCAGATACGCAGTATTTT
cdr3_aa: CASSKGLASPDTQYF

v_call: TRBV27
j_call: TRBJ2-3
clone_size: few
d_call: TRBD2
cdr3_nt: TGTGCCAGCAGTAGGACTAGCGGGAGTGGCACAGATACGCAGTATTTT
cdr3_aa: CASSRTSGSGTDTQYF

v_call: TRBV18
j_call: TRBJ1-1
clone_size: many
d_call: .
cdr3_nt: TGTGCCAGCTCACAATCTAGGACCGCAAACACTGAAGCTTTCTTT
cdr3_aa: CASSQSRTANTEAFF

v_call: TRBV12-3/TRBV12-4
j_call: TRBJ2-1
clone_size: many
d_call: TRBD2
cdr3_nt: TGTGCCAGCGGCCGCACGGGGACTAGCGGGAGCAGGGAGCAGTTCTTC
cdr3_aa: CASGRTGTSGSREQFF

v_call: TRBV4-2
j_call: TRBJ2-1
clone_size: few
d_call: TRBD2
cdr3_nt: TGTGCCAGCAGCCCCCAGACTTCTAGCGGGAGGGGTAATGAGCAGTTCTTC
cdr3_aa: CASSPQTSSGRGNEQFF

v_call: TRBV19
j_call: TRBJ2-7
clone_size: few
d_call: .
cdr3_nt: TGTGCCAGTACCGGGGGTGGCTACGAGCAGTACTTC
cdr3_aa: CASTGGGYEQYF

v_call: TRBV15
j_call: TRBJ2-5
clone_size: .
d_call: .
cdr3_nt: TGTGCCATCAGCAGAGATGCTAGCGTAGGTGAGACCCAGTACTTC
cdr3_aa: CAISRDASVGETQYF

v_call: TRBV5-1
j_call: TRBJ2-1
clone_size: many
d_call: .
cdr3_nt: TGCGCCAGCAGCTCGACCGTGAGCTCCTACAATGAGCAGTTCTTC
cdr3_aa: CASSSTVSSYNEQFF

v_call: TRBV11-3
j_call: TRBJ2-2
clone_size: few
d_call: .
cdr3_nt: TGTGCCAGCAGTCGCCGGGTCGACGGGGAGCTGTTTTTT
cdr3_aa: CASSRRVDGELFF

v_call: TRBV5-1
j_call: TRBJ2-3
clone_size: .
d_call: .
cdr3_nt: TGCGCCAGCAGCTTGGCCCCGGCAGGCCGCACAGATACGCAGTATTTT
cdr3_aa: CASSLAPAGRTDTQYF

v_call: TRBV7-9
j_call: TRBJ1-5
clone_size: .
d_call: TRBD1
cdr3_nt: TGTGCCAGCAGCTTAGGAGGACAGGGGATGCAGCATTTT
cdr3_aa: CASSLGGQGMQHF

v_call: TRBV20-1
j_call: TRBJ2-1
clone_size: many
d_call: TRBD2
cdr3_nt: TGCAGTGCTAAGACGGGACTAGCCCTTAATGAGCAGTTCTTC
cdr3_aa: CSAKTGLALNEQFF